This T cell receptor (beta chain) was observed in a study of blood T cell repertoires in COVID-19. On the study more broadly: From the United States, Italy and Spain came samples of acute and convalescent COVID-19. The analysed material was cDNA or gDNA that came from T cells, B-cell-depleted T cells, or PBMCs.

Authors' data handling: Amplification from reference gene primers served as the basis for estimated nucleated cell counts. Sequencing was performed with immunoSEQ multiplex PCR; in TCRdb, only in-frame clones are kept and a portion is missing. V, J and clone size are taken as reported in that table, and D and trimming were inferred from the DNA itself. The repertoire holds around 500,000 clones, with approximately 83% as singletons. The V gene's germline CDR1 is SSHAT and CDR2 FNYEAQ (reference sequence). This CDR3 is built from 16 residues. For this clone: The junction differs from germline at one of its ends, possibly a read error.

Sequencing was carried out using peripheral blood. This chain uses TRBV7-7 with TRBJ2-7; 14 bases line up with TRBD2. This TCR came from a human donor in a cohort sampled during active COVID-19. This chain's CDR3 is CASSRGTSGSPDEQYF. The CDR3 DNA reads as TGTGCTAGCAGCCGGGGGACTAGCGGGAGTCCCGACGAGCAGTACTTC.